This T cell receptor beta chain was captured by sequencing in a study of blood T cell repertoires in COVID-19. About the study: Samples came from the United States, Italy and Spain, spanning acute and convalescent COVID-19.

Assay used: immunoSEQ multiplex PCR; TCRdb lists only in-frame clones, some missing. The data hold 110,000 or so clones, with around 82% observed a single time. This CDR3 has 17 residues. V dropped 0 bases and J dropped 7 bases, with 21 bases sitting between them. The germline V gene encodes CDR1 LGHNA and CDR2 YSLEER. Specimen: peripheral blood. The origin of this receptor is a human donor in a cohort sampled during active or convalescent COVID-19. The chain joins TRBV4-3 to TRBJ1-2; no clear D. The CDR3 reads CASSQERLAALLGGYTF. CDR3 DNA sequence: TGCGCCAGCAGCCAAGAGAGACTGGCCGCTCTACTAGGTGGCTACACCTTC.